The sequence of this T cell receptor beta chain was determined in a study of T-cell reconstitution after alpha-beta-depleted transplantation in children. A note on this clonotype: Antigen specificity is unknown.

The germline CDR1 and CDR2 sequences are LGHNA and YNFKEQ. The CDR3 covers 15 residues. The V end was cut by 4 bases, the J end by 4 bases, with 16 bases between. Broader study findings: TCRbeta diversity was high at day 60 in some patients (a result of surviving recipient T cells and thymic progenitors). Several hundred rapidly expanded clones from non-depleted graft cells reportedly supplied alpha-beta T cells about two months post-transplant. Once a year had passed after transplant, T-cell counts and diversity came mostly from newly produced T cells.

Preparation of the TCRbeta library used unique molecular identifiers. TCRdb processed the PCR reads anew with MiXCR; each CDR3 protein has one entry. The table shows about 540,000 distinct CDR3 sequences, with 27% occurring only once. The chain is built from TRBV4-2 and TRBJ2-5; D is tentatively TRBD1 or TRBD2 (5 bases each). The sequence came from a boy in the first two years of life with Wiskott-Aldrich syndrome, due to receive a stem cell transplant. The sample here was PBMCs, taken before TCRalphabeta/CD19-depleted stem cell transplant. CDR3 amino acids: CASSRMGPERETQYF. The CDR3 bases are TGTGCCAGCAGCCGGATGGGACCTGAGAGAGAGACCCAGTACTTC.